This passage covers 25 T cell receptor beta chains from one sample sequenced in a study of spatial heterogeneity in lung cancer (dated by TCRdb to about 2019). The full study reports these points: The tumor nonsynonymous mutation count correlated with the number of expanded alpha and beta TCRs within the tumor.

Libraries were built with 5' RACE. The sequencer listed for this sample is NextSeq 500. TCRdb's own reprocessing of the public reads used fastp at Q25 and MiXCR and kept productive beta chains. CDR3 protein duplicates are merged, each entry listing the most common genes and DNA. The sample includes approximately 11,000 distinct CDR3 sequences, with 4% to 6.5% observed a single time. The ten most abundant clones make up 9.5% to 15% of the sample. According to the study, the label for this sample's time point signals: sample taken at primary tumor resection. These receptors are not linked to any known antigen. This specimen was lung tumor tissue, taken at surgery. These receptors all come from a male donor with early-stage non-small cell lung cancer.

This clonotype ranks as medium-sized. Since it is a stray read in a library aimed at alpha chains, this beta chain has a size that is not meaningful. V and J are TRBV10-3 and TRBJ1-2; 10 bases align to TRBD1. The length of the CDR3 is 15 residues. From germline, CDR1 is ENHRY and CDR2 SYGVKD. Unmatched junction bases numbered 10, after V lost 8 bases and J lost 4 bases. CDR3 DNA sequence: TGTGCCATCCTGAGAAGTGGGACAGGGGTCTATGGCTACACCTTC. As protein: CAILRSGTGVYGYTF.

This clonotype was seen ten or more times. Because this beta chain is a stray read in a library intended to capture alpha chains, its abundance should not be given much weight. V usage is TRBV7-7 and J usage is TRBJ2-1; 9 bases are shared with TRBD1. The J segment lost 9 bases and the V segment lost 5 bases, leaving 8 bases of the junction unmatched. Germline CDR1 SSHAT, CDR2 FNYEAQ (reference sequence). This CDR3 spans 14 amino acids. The CDR3 nucleotides are TGTGCCAGCAGCCCAGGACAGGGGATGATTGAGCAGTTCTTC. Translated: CASSPGQGMIEQFF.

Judged by abundance, this clonotype is medium-sized. As an off-target read in a library built for alpha chains, this beta chain has a frequency of little significance. The chain carries TRBV10-3 and TRBJ2-7; the match to TRBD2 covers 9 bases. This CDR3 is built from 14 residues. Per the germline V gene, CDR1 is ENHRY and CDR2 is SYGVKD. Losses at the gene ends were 7 bases for V and 1 base for J; bases not matched to a gene: 5. CDR3 in amino acids: CAIKETSGSYEQYF. CDR3 bases: TGTGCCATCAAAGAGACTAGCGGTTCCTACGAGCAGTACTTC.

Ten or more counts support this clonotype. A library made for alpha chains picked up this beta chain off target, so its size means little. The rearrangement uses TRBV28 and TRBJ2-2; the D gene is possibly TRBD2 (6 bases). Per the germline V gene, CDR1 is MDHEN and CDR2 is SYDVKM. The CDR3 loop spans 17 amino acids. Trimming removed 2 bases from V and 1 base from J, with 14 bases in between. The CDR3 loop is CASSLVGAGRNTGELFF. CDR3 DNA sequence: TGTGCCAGCAGTTTAGTCGGGGCGGGACGGAACACCGGGGAGCTGTTTTTT.

This clonotype was found many times. This beta chain turned up in a library designed for alpha chains; as an off-target read, its abundance says little. The chain combines TRBV3-1 with TRBJ2-5; D is unclear. Trimming removed 3 bases at V and 2 bases at J, with 10 bases between. CDR3 length equals 14 residues. Germline-derived CDR1 and CDR2 are LGHDT and YNNKEL (reference sequence). The CDR3 spells CASSQAPLQETQYF. CDR3 bases: TGTGCCAGCAGCCAGGCACCGCTTCAAGAGACCCAGTACTTC.

Concerning this clonotype: Within a library made for alpha chains, this beta chain is off target, and its count is uninformative. The chain joins TRBV19 to TRBJ1-5, with 10 bases identical to TRBD1. In germline, CDR1 is LNHDA, CDR2 SQIVND (reference sequence). V was pared by 7 bases and J by 7 bases, with 10 bases of the junction left unmatched. This CDR3 is built from 15 residues. The CDR3 nucleotides read TGTGCCAGTACCACAGGGACAGGGGAGAAACAGCCCCAGCATTTT. This sequence encodes CASTTGTGEKQPQHF.

This clonotype has at least ten counts. This beta chain represents an off-target read in a library built for alpha chains; its size is of limited meaning. This chain links TRBV5-1 with TRBJ2-1; TRBD2 matches at 13 bases. The V gene's germline CDR1 is SGHRS and CDR2 YFSETQ. The J segment lost 0 bases and the V segment lost 3 bases, leaving 3 bases of the junction unmatched. There are 17 residues in the CDR3. The CDR3 region is CASSWTSGSPSYNEQFF. The CDR3 DNA sequence: TGCGCCAGCAGCTGGACTAGCGGGAGTCCCTCCTACAATGAGCAGTTCTTC.

This clonotype was recorded at least ten times. This beta chain is an unintended read in a library built for alpha chains; its size means little. The V and J genes are TRBV20-1 and TRBJ2-1; D tentatively reads TRBD1 or TRBD2 (5 bases each). This CDR3 spans 15 amino acids. CDR1 and CDR2 (germline): DFQATT, SNEGSKA (reference sequence). V shed 6 bases and J shed 4 bases, with 19 bases lying between them. The CDR3 loop reads CSAYLTGTMYNEQFF. Here the CDR3 DNA reads TGCAGTGCCTACCTAACCGGGACCATGTACAATGAGCAGTTCTTC.

By share, this clonotype counts as medium-sized (0.01 to 0.1%). Because this beta chain is a stray read in a library intended to capture alpha chains, its abundance should not be given much weight. The chain carries TRBV6-5 and TRBJ1-1, with D unclear. V was cut by 5 bases and J by 4 bases, with 17 bases left in between. The CDR3 extends over 15 amino acids. Germline V gene lookup returns CDR1 MNHEY and CDR2 SVGAGI. The CDR3 region has the DNA TGTGCCAGCAGTGGCCACGCCGGGATCCCCACTGAAGCTTTCTTT. As protein: CASSGHAGIPTEAFF.

This clonotype has ten or more counts. The size of this beta chain means little, since it is a stray read in a library made for alpha chains. V and J are TRBV10-3 and TRBJ2-7; TRBD1 aligns across 8 bases. Germline V lookup: CDR1 ENHRY, CDR2 SYGVKD. CDR3 size: 13 residues. J gave up 3 bases and V 7 bases, and 5 bases lay outside the gene matches. The CDR3 sequence is CAIKGQENYEQYF. CDR3 nucleotide sequence: TGTGCCATCAAGGGACAGGAGAACTACGAGCAGTACTTC.

This clonotype was picked up a small number of times. A library prepared for alpha chains yielded this beta chain as an off-target read; its size is of little meaning. The rearrangement uses TRBV7-9 and TRBJ2-1; 7 bases match TRBD2. The CDR3 consists of 13 residues. Trimming cost V 3 bases and J 9 bases; bases outside gene matches: 5. Germline lookup yields CDR1 SEHNR and CDR2 FQNEAQ (reference sequence). CDR3 protein: CASSFTGGGEQFF. The CDR3 nucleotides read TGTGCCAGCAGCTTCACGGGAGGCGGTGAGCAGTTCTTC. The full variable domain, rest sourced from reference TRBV7-9 and TRBJ2-1, is DTGVSQNPRHKITKRGQNVTFRCDPISEHNRLYWYRQTLGQGPEFLTYFQNEAQLEKSRLLSDRFSAERPKGSFSTLEIQRTEQGDSAMYLCASSFTGGGEQFFGPGTRLTVL.

This clonotype occurred a few times. This beta chain is a stray read from a library made for alpha chains; its abundance is not meaningful. The V and J genes are TRBV29-1 and TRBJ1-3, with D unresolved. V was cut by 4 bases and J by 0 bases, with 16 bases left in between. Germline loops: CDR1 SQVTM, CDR2 ANQGSEA. The CDR3 sequence is 16 residues long. CDR3 sequence (DNA): TGCAGCGTTGTGGGGATTCCGGGTCCCTCTGGAAACACCATATATTTT. Translation: CSVVGIPGPSGNTIYF.

This clonotype came up many times. The library was prepared for alpha chains; this beta chain is a stray read, so its frequency means little. This sequence joins TRBV28 and TRBJ2-3, with D perhaps TRBD1 or TRBD2 (5 bases each). Germline V gene sequence: CDR1 MDHEN, CDR2 SYDVKM. CDR3 size: 13 residues. Deletions cut 8 bases from V and 7 bases from J, with 16 bases between. CDR3 DNA: TGTGCCAGCGTACCCGGGGCCCAAAATACGCAGTATTTT. Its protein product is CASVPGAQNTQYF. Variable domain in full (rest from reference TRBV28 and TRBJ2-3): DVKVTQSSRYLVKRTGEKVFLECVQDMDHENMFWYRQDPGLGLRLIYFSYDVKMKEKGDIPEGYSVSREKKERFSLILESASTNQTSMYLCASVPGAQNTQYFGPGTRLTVL.

Remarks on this clonotype: With the library built for alpha chains, this beta chain is off target and its frequency is not meaningful. The V and J genes are TRBV20-1 and TRBJ2-3, with 10 bases identical to TRBD1. Germline CDR1 DFQATT, CDR2 SNEGSKA (reference sequence). V shed 2 bases and J 4 bases; nucleotides not matched to a gene: 9. The CDR3 consists of 16 residues. In DNA form, the CDR3 reads TGCAGTGCTAGACCACCCGGGACAGGGGTTTCAGATACGCAGTATTTT. This codes for CSARPPGTGVSDTQYF.

This clonotype was seen repeatedly, ten times or more. Since the library was made to target alpha chains, this beta chain is a stray read and its abundance is not meaningful. This sequence joins TRBV2 and TRBJ1-4; 8 bases fit TRBD1. The V gene end was trimmed by 7 bases and the J gene end by 0 bases; junction bases not matched to a gene: 7. The CDR3 extends over 16 amino acids. Germline values: CDR1 SNHLY, CDR2 FYNNEI. The CDR3 sequence: CASTSTGAATNEKLFF. The CDR3 DNA follows: TGTGCCAGCACCTCGACAGGGGCCGCAACTAATGAAAAACTGTTTTTT.

A remark on this clonotype: For a library built for alpha chains, this beta chain is a stray read; little rests on its size. This chain joins TRBV7-9 and TRBJ2-7; 7 bases agree with TRBD1. Germline V lookup: CDR1 SEHNR, CDR2 FQNEAQ (reference sequence). The length of the CDR3 is 14 residues. V lost 6 bases to trimming and J lost 6 bases; unmatched junction nucleotides: 11. The CDR3 loop reads CASSFRDSPFEQYF. The CDR3 nucleotides read TGTGCCAGCAGTTTCCGGGACAGTCCTTTCGAGCAGTACTTC.

This clonotype was seen many times. This beta chain is a stray read from a library made for alpha chains; its abundance is not meaningful. The CDR3 region is CASSLTSGYNEQFF. DNA for the CDR3: TGTGCCAGCAGTTTAACTAGCGGCTACAATGAGCAGTTCTTC. The J gene is TRBJ2-1, the V gene TRBV28; 8 nucleotides line up with TRBD2. The germline gives CDR1 MDHEN, CDR2 SYDVKM. CDR3 length: 14 amino acids. After removal of 2 bases from V and 3 bases from J, the junction contained 0 bases not matched to a gene.

This clonotype is medium-sized within its sample. This beta chain is an unintended read in a library built for alpha chains; its size means little. The chain couples TRBV7-2 to TRBJ1-5, with D hard to call. From germline, CDR1 is SGHTA and CDR2 FQGNSA. V was clipped by 2 bases and J by 5 bases, with 13 bases between them. The CDR3 is 15 amino acids. In DNA, the CDR3 is TGTGCCAGCAGCTTATATTATTCCCCAGATCAGCCCCAGCATTTT. The encoded protein is CASSLYYSPDQPQHF.

Ten or more counts support this clonotype. The size of this beta chain means little, since it is a stray read in a library made for alpha chains. The CDR3 DNA reads as TGCGCCAGCAGCCAAGGTCTAGCCAAAAACATTCAGTACTTC. It is translated as CASSQGLAKNIQYF. The gene calls are TRBV4-3 and TRBJ2-4; D call uncertain. Trimming cost V 1 base and J 0 bases, with 4 bases left between them. Germline values: CDR1 LGHNA, CDR2 YSLEER. This CDR3 has 14 amino acids.

This clonotype was recorded at least ten times. This beta chain appears as a stray read in a library generated for alpha chains; its size is not informative. The chain joins TRBV7-2 to TRBJ2-4, with 7 bases identical to TRBD1. Germline CDR1 is SGHTA and CDR2 is FQGNSA. The CDR3 contains 14 residues. J was trimmed by 5 bases and V by 3 bases; bases with no gene match: 4. This CDR3 is CASSLGQPQNIQYF. Written as DNA, the CDR3 is TGTGCCAGCAGCTTGGGACAGCCCCAAAACATTCAGTACTTC.

This clonotype has ten or more counts. In a library made to pick up alpha chains, this beta chain is a stray read with a size that means little. This rearrangement joins TRBV30 to TRBJ2-7, with D unresolved. This CDR3 is 11 amino acids long. The V and J ends lost 2 bases and 6 bases respectively, with 8 bases between them. The germline V gene has CDR1 GTSNPN and CDR2 SVGIG (reference sequence). CDR3 bases: TGTGCCTGGAGTCCCGCCATCGAGCAGTACTTC. It specifies CAWSPAIEQYF. The full variable domain, its missing parts supplied by reference TRBV30 and TRBJ2-7, is SQTIHQWPATLVQPVGSPLSLECTVEGTSNPNLYWYRQAAGRGLQLLFYSVGIGQISSEVPQNLSASRPQDRQFILSSKKLLLSDSGFYLCAWSPAIEQYFGPGTRLTVT.

This clonotype was observed at least ten times. The library was prepared for alpha chains; this beta chain is a stray read, so its frequency means little. V is TRBV28 and J is TRBJ1-4; D ambiguous. V was trimmed by 3 bases and J by 4 bases, leaving 9 bases between them. In germline, CDR1 is MDHEN, CDR2 SYDVKM. CDR3 length equals 14 residues. The CDR3 sequence: CASSLLLGNEKLFF. The DNA for the CDR3 is TGTGCCAGCAGTTTGTTACTGGGTAATGAAAAACTGTTTTTT.

In its sample, this clonotype was seen many times. Since it is a stray read in a library aimed at alpha chains, this beta chain has a size that is not meaningful. The V and J genes are TRBV9 and TRBJ1-1; D unresolved. CDR3 length: 13 amino acids. CDR1 and CDR2 (germline): SGDLS, YYNGEE. Trimming shortened V by 0 bases and J by 7 bases, and 10 bases separated the two germline ends. This chain's CDR3 is CASSVATDGEAFF. The CDR3 region has the DNA TGTGCCAGCAGCGTAGCTACAGACGGTGAAGCTTTCTTT.

There are many counts of this clonotype. This beta chain came through as a stray read in a library set up for alpha chains, and its size says little. As DNA, the CDR3 is TGCAGCGTTGGGACAGGGGGCAACTATGGCTACACCTTC. Translated: CSVGTGGNYGYTF. The J gene is TRBJ1-2, the V gene TRBV29-1; 11 positions match TRBD1. This CDR3 is built from 13 residues. Germline V gives CDR1 SQVTM, CDR2 ANQGSEA. Germline trimming cut 4 bases from V and 2 bases from J; bases unmatched to any gene: 0.

This clonotype is classed as medium-sized (0.01 to 0.1%). Being off target in a library aimed at alpha chains, this beta chain has a size of little meaning. This chain uses TRBV21-1 with TRBJ1-6; TRBD1, the table's D call, was not compared with the DNA. TRBV21-1 is a known pseudogene. The CDR3 sequence is 16 residues long. The CDR3 DNA reads TGTGCCAGCAGCAATGAATACGACAGCAATAATTCACCCCTCCACTTT. Its protein is CASSNEYDSNNSPLHF.